The clone carrying this T cell receptor beta chain was detected many times. Lactation, pregnancy, other autoimmune disease or uncontrolled infection led to exclusion of patients. V shed 5 bases and J 3 bases; nucleotides not matched to a gene: 8. Per the germline V gene, CDR1 is MNHNS and CDR2 is SASEGT. The CDR3 loop spans 15 amino acids. The entry originates in a study of T cells in Graves' hyperthyroidism and ophthalmopathy. Template material for amplifying TCR beta CDR3 regions consisted of RNA transcripts. The study used the HTBI primer set for a first-round RT-PCR of the TCR CDR3. TCRdb ran MiXCR on the multiplex PCR reads and lists one entry per CDR3 protein. The sample consists of approximately 480,000 distinct CDR3 sequences, less than 25% of them appearing once.

The TCR was taken from a young man with Graves' hyperthyroidism. This chain uses TRBV6-1 with TRBJ1-2; 8 positions match TRBD1. Input material: blood. The DNA of the CDR3 is TGTGCCAGCAGTCTTCCGGGACAGGAGCACTATGGCTACACCTTC. It codes for CASSLPGQEHYGYTF.